Listed below are T cell receptor beta chains from one sample, sequenced in a study of shared clonotypes between healthy human individuals. Profiling relied on immunoSEQ multiplex PCR, and the TCRdb table lists in-frame clones only, not all of them. The data show about 2 million clones, just under 95% seen once. Sequenced material: naive CD8+ T cells sorted from blood. The receptors were sampled from a man between 18 and 35 years old in good health. The CDR3 runs from the conserved cysteine through the conserved F or W. A D gene is named only where the DNA matches it firmly. Only part of the rows carry a size: once, few, many, or a class if the clone is expanded.

TRBV9	once	12	-	TRBJ2-3	TGTGCCAGCAGCTTCCTCACAGATACGCAGTATTTT	CASSFLTDTQYF
TRBV4-2	-	16	TRBD2	TRBJ2-1	TGTGCCAGCAGCCAAGATTTCAGCGGGGGCTACAATGAGCAGTTCTTC	CASSQDFSGGYNEQFF
TRBV6-6	once	16	-	TRBJ2-1	TGTGCCAGCAATTTGGTTGGACAGATCTCCTACAATGAGCAGTTCTTC	CASNLVGQISYNEQFF
TRBV30	-	10	-	TRBJ2-7	TGTGCCTGGAGCGGGTACGAGCAGTACTTC	CAWSGYEQYF
TRBV11-2	-	16	TRBD1	TRBJ2-5	TGTGCCAGCAGCTCATGGTCGACAGGGGGGGAAGAGACCCAGTACTTC	CASSSWSTGGEETQYF
TRBV27	-	15	TRBD1	TRBJ2-5	TGTGCCAGCAGTTTATCCAGGACAGGGGATGAGACCCAGTACTTC	CASSLSRTGDETQYF
TRBV19	-	14	-	TRBJ2-2	TGTGCCAGTACGTTTTGGCAGGGGAACGGGGAGCTGTTTTTT	CASTFWQGNGELFF
TRBV7-9	-	14	TRBD1	TRBJ1-4	TGTGCCAGCAGCGCCGGGACAGGGAATGAAAAACTGTTTTTT	CASSAGTGNEKLFF
TRBV7-4	once	15	-	TRBJ2-3	TGTGCCAGCAACCTAAGGACCGCCAGCACAGATACGCAGTATTTT	CASNLRTASTDTQYF
TRBV11-2	-	15	-	TRBJ2-7	TGTGCCAGCAGCTTAGAGTTAGCAGTCTCCTACGAGCAGTACTTC	CASSLELAVSYEQYF
TRBV18	-	14	-	TRBJ2-5	TGTGCCAGCTCACCACCGTGGGGGGCTGAGACCCAGTACTTC	CASSPPWGAETQYF
TRBV6-5	-	16	TRBD1	TRBJ1-1	TGTGCCAGCAGTTACGGGGGACAGGGGCTGAACACTGAAGCTTTCTTT	CASSYGGQGLNTEAFF
TRBV5-1	-	14	-	TRBJ1-1	TGCGCCAGCCGTGGGGACATTCTGAACACTGAAGCTTTCTTT	CASRGDILNTEAFF
TRBV28	-	17	TRBD2	TRBJ2-5	TGTGCCAGCGAATATGCCGGGACTAGCGGGGGGGTTGAGACCCAGTACTTC	CASEYAGTSGGVETQYF
TRBV7-2	-	15	-	TRBJ1-4	TGTGCCAGCAGCCCCGACGTCCGTCTGGGTGAAAAACTGTTTTTT	CASSPDVRLGEKLFF
TRBV4-3	-	15	TRBD1	TRBJ2-7	TGCGCCAGCAGCGCGGGACAGGGCCCTTCGTACGAGCAGTACTTC	CASSAGQGPSYEQYF
TRBV19	-	13	-	TRBJ2-7	TGTGCCAGTAGTGCCGGACAGAACTACGAGCAGTACTTC	CASSAGQNYEQYF
TRBV5-1	once	15	-	TRBJ2-5	TGCGCCAGCAGCTTGGTATTCAGCTTCCAAGAGACCCAGTACTTC	CASSLVFSFQETQYF
TRBV30	-	14	-	TRBJ1-2	TGTGCCTGGAGTCCCCCAGGGGAAGGCTATGGCTACACCTTC	CAWSPPGEGYGYTF